These 5 T cell receptor beta chains share one sample of origin, sequenced in a study of CD4 T cells in relation to SARS-CoV-2 and coronaviruses. Unexposed donor CD4+ T cells date from about 2011-2018, before the COVID-19 pandemic. The cells were cultured for 9 to 11 days before CD4+ T cells were isolated. Antigens of these TCRs are unknown. Produced via immunoSEQ multiplex PCR; TCRdb's table is partial and in-frame only. The table includes about 19,000 clones, just over 75% detected once. What was sequenced was CD4+ T cells from PBMCs, cultured in vitro. The receptors come from a human donor in good health.

This chain uses TRBV6-6 with TRBJ2-6, with a possible D match to TRBD2 (6 bases). The CDR3 is made up of 17 amino acids. V gave up 5 bases and J gave up 2 bases, with 16 bases separating them. The germline CDR1 and CDR2 sequences are MNHNY and SVGAGI (reference sequence). The CDR3 region has the DNA TGTGCCAGCAGTCTTGCTGGCGGGGAGACTGGGGCCAACGTCCTGACTTTC. Protein sequence: CASSLAGGETGANVLTF.

This clone is classed as large. CDR3 nucleotides: TGTGCCAGTAGTATTGGGCGGGTCTACGAGCAGTACTTC. Protein product: CASSIGRVYEQYF. V gene TRBV19 combines with J gene TRBJ2-7, with D possibly TRBD2 on 5 matching bases. Trimming cost V 3 bases and J 3 bases, with 9 bases left between them. Germline V lookup: CDR1 LNHDA, CDR2 SQIVND (reference sequence). The CDR3 runs 13 residues.

This clone has a single count. V gene TRBV24-1 combines with J gene TRBJ1-5; the match to TRBD1 covers 7 bases. Germline V CDR1 and CDR2: KGHDR, SFDVKD. The V gene end was trimmed by 4 bases and the J gene end by 2 bases; junction bases not matched to a gene: 4. The CDR3 has 15 amino acids. The CDR3, as DNA: TGTGCCACCAGTGAGGGAGGGACAGGCAATCAGCCCCAGCATTTT. This codes for CATSEGGTGNQPQHF.

V gene TRBV5-6 combines with J gene TRBJ1-6; D perhaps matches TRBD1 (6 bases). There are 15 residues in the CDR3. Germline V gene lookup returns CDR1 SGHDT and CDR2 YYEEEE. Trimming cost V 1 base and J 3 bases, with 8 bases left between them. The CDR3 protein is CASSLTGYYNSPLHF. In nucleotides, the CDR3 is TGTGCCAGCAGCTTGACAGGGTACTATAATTCACCCCTCCACTTT.

The rearrangement links TRBV28 to TRBJ1-5; unclear D gene. V lost 4 bases, J lost 1 base, and 14 bases lay in between. This CDR3 is built from 16 residues. Per germline, CDR1 MDHEN and CDR2 SYDVKM. The DNA for the CDR3 is TGTGCCAGCAGTTCCCTGGCGGGTTGGAGCAATCAGCCCCAGCATTTT. Translated: CASSSLAGWSNQPQHF.